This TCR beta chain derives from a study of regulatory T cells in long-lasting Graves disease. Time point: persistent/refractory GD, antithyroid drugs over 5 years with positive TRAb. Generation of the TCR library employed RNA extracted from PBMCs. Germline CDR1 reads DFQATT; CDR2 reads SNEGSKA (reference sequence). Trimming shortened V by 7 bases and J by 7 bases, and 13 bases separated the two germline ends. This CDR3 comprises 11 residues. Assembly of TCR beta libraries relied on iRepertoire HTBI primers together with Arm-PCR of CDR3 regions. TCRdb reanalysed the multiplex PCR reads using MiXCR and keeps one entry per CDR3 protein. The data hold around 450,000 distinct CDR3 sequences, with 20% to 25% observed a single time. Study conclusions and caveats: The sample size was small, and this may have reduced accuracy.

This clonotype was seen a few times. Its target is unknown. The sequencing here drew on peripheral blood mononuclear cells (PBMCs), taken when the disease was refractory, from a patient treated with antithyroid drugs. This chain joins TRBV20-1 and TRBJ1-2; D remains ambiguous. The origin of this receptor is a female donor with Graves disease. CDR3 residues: CSVIYLGGYTF. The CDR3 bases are TGCAGTGTTATTTATCTAGGTGGCTACACCTTC.